Each of the 8 T cell receptor beta chains below was sequenced from the same sample in a study of CD8+ T cells in alopecia areata. Noted treatment: oral pan-JAK inhibitor, 5-10 mg twice daily. It was cDNA, reverse transcribed from extracted RNA, that served as the sequencing template. Assay used: immunoSEQ multiplex PCR; TCRdb lists only in-frame clones, some missing. The profile shows 200,000 to 250,000 clones, 55% to 70% of them singletons. Sample: CD4+ T cells sorted from blood, taken at week 4, from a patient treated with tofacitinib. Receptor source: a human donor with alopecia areata.

As regards this clone: One end of the junction varies from germline; a read error may be responsible. Other DNA sequences from this sample encode an identical CDR3 as well. This chain links TRBV7-7 with TRBJ2-3; 13 nucleotides match TRBD2. Per the germline V gene, CDR1 is SSHAT and CDR2 is FNYEAQ (reference sequence). This CDR3 has 17 amino acids. The CDR3 DNA is TGTGCTAGCAGTCCACGGACTAGCGGGGGACTCACAGATACTCAGTATTTT. Translating gives CASSPRTSGGLTDTQYF. Drawing the rest from reference TRBV7-7 and TRBJ2-3, the complete variable domain is GAGVSQSPRYKVTKRGQDVTLRCDPISSHATLYWYQQALGQGPEFLTYFNYEAQPDKSGLPSDRFSAERPEGSISTLTIQRTEQRDSAMYRCASSPRTSGGLTDTQYFGPGTRLTVL.

The chain employs TRBV7-3 and TRBJ2-1, with 9 bases fitting TRBD2. Germline V CDR1 and CDR2: SGHTA, FQGTGA. The CDR3 length is 16 residues. With V trimmed by 6 bases and J by 3 bases, 9 bases remained unmatched. The CDR3 sequence is CASSPTSSGGYNEQFF. The CDR3 nucleotides are TGTGCCAGCAGTCCAACTAGTAGCGGGGGCTACAATGAGCAGTTCTTC.

The chain couples TRBV6-5 to TRBJ2-3, with 10 nucleotides matching TRBD1. Looked up from germline, CDR1 is MNHEY and CDR2 is SVGAGI. The CDR3 sequence is 14 residues long. The junction had 3 bases not matched to a gene; V was cut back by 6 bases and J by 3 bases. CDR3 nucleotide sequence: TGTGCCAGCAGACTGGACAGGGGGACAGATACGCAGTATTTT. Protein sequence: CASRLDRGTDTQYF.

The chain couples TRBV4-1 to TRBJ2-5; D unresolved. The CDR3 contains 11 residues. V dropped 6 bases and J dropped 5 bases, with 7 bases sitting between them. Germline CDR1 MGHRA, CDR2 YSYEKL. CDR3 loop: CASSFRETQYF. The CDR3 DNA reads TGCGCCAGCAGTTTCAGGGAGACCCAGTACTTC.

V usage is TRBV30 and J usage is TRBJ2-1, with a weak D call TRBD2 (5 bases). CDR3 length equals 14 residues. The V end was cut by 5 bases, the J end by 0 bases, with 11 bases between. Looked up from germline, CDR1 is GTSNPN and CDR2 is SVGIG (reference sequence). CDR3 amino acids: CAWGLASSYNEQFF. The CDR3 DNA sequence: TGTGCCTGGGGCCTAGCAAGCTCCTACAATGAGCAGTTCTTC. The full variable domain, in which reference TRBV30 and TRBJ2-1 provide the parts outside the CDR3, is SQTIHQWPATLVQPVGSPLSLECTVEGTSNPNLYWYRQAAGRGLQLLFYSVGIGQISSEVPQNLSASRPQDRQFILSSKKLLLSDSGFYLCAWGLASSYNEQFFGPGTRLTVL.

V usage is TRBV5-1 and J usage is TRBJ2-2, with TRBD2 as a possible D gene (6 bases). Between the trimmed V and J ends, which lost 2 bases and 4 bases, there was a span of 9 bases. This CDR3 contains 14 residues. Germline CDR1 and CDR2: SGHRS and YFSETQ. CDR3 coding DNA: TGCGCCAGCAGCTTCCAGGGAGGCACCGGGGAGCTGTTTTTT. Its translation: CASSFQGGTGELFF.

This chain uses TRBV9 with TRBJ2-5; D is unresolved. CDR3 length: 15 amino acids. Trimming removed 0 bases from V and 6 bases from J, with 15 bases in between. Germline V lookup: CDR1 SGDLS, CDR2 YYNGEE. The CDR3 sequence is CASSVDSSSLQTQYF. In DNA, the CDR3 is TGTGCCAGCAGCGTAGATTCTAGTAGTCTGCAGACCCAGTACTTC. The full variable domain, its missing parts supplied by reference TRBV9 and TRBJ2-5, is DSGVTQTPKHLITATGQRVTLRCSPRSGDLSVYWYQQSLDQGLQFLIQYYNGEERAKGNILERFSAQQFPDLHSELNLSSLELGDSALYFCASSVDSSSLQTQYFGPGTRLLVL.

This chain links TRBV9 with TRBJ1-2, with D possibly being TRBD1 (5 bases). The CDR3 sequence is 14 residues long. Per the germline V gene, CDR1 is SGDLS and CDR2 is YYNGEE. V lost 0 bases to trimming and J lost 4 bases, with 10 bases between them. CDR3 coding DNA: TGTGCCAGCAGCGTAGGTGACAGCGGCTATGGCTACACCTTC. It encodes CASSVGDSGYGYTF.